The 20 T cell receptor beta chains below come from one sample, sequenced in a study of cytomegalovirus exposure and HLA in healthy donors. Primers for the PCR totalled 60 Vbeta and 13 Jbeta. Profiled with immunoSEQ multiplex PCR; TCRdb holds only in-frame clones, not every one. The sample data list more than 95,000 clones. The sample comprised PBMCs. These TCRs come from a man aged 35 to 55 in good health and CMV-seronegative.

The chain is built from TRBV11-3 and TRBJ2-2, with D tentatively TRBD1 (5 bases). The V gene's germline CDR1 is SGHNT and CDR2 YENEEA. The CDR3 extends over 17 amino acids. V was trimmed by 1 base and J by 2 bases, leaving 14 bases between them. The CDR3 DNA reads TGTGCCAGCAGCTTAGCTTGGGGCCAGGGAAACACCGGGGAGCTGTTTTTT. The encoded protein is CASSLAWGQGNTGELFF. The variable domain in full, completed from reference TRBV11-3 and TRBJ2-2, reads EAGVVQSPRYKIIEKKQPVAFWCNPISGHNTLYWYLQNLGQGPELLIRYENEEAVDDSQLPKDRFSAERLKGVDSTLKIQPAELGDSAVYLCASSLAWGQGNTGELFFGEGSRLTVL.

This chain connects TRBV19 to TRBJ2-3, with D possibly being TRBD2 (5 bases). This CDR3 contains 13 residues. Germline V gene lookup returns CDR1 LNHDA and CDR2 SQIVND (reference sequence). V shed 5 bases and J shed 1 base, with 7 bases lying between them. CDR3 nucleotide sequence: TGTGCCAGTAGTTTGCGGGGCACAGATACGCAGTATTTT. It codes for CASSLRGTDTQYF.

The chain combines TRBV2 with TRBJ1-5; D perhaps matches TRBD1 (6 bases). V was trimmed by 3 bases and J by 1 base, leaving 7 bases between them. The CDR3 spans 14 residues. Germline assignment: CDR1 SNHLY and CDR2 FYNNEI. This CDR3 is CASSDRGSNQPQHF. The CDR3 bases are TGTGCCAGCAGTGACAGGGGAAGCAATCAGCCCCAGCATTTT.

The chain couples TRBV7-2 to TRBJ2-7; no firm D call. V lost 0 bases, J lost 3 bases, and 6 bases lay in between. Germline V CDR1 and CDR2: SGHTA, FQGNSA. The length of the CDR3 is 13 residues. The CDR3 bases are TGTGCCAGCAGCTTAGCTATATTCTACGAGCAGTACTTC. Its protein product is CASSLAIFYEQYF.

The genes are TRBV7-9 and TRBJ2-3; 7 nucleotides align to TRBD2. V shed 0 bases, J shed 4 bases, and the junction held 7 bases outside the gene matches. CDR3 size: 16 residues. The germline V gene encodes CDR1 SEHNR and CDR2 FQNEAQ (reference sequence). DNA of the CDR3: TGTGCCAGCAGCTTAGCCACGGGCGGGGGTCCAGATACGCAGTATTTT. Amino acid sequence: CASSLATGGGPDTQYF.

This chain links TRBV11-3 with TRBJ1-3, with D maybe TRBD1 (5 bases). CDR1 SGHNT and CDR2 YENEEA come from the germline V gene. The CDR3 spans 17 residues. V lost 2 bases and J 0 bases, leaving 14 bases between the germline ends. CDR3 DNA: TGTGCCAGCAGCTTACTACGGACACCGGACTCTGGAAACACCATATATTTT. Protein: CASSLLRTPDSGNTIYF.

The CDR3 bases are TGTGCCAGCAGCTTGATTATAGGGGACAGGATAACCGGGGAGCTGTTTTTT. Protein sequence: CASSLIIGDRITGELFF. V is TRBV5-4 and J is TRBJ2-2; TRBD1 matches 8 bases. V was clipped by 1 base and J by 5 bases; unmatched bases: 10. Germline CDR1 reads SGHNT; CDR2 reads YYREEE (reference sequence). The CDR3 is 17 residues long.

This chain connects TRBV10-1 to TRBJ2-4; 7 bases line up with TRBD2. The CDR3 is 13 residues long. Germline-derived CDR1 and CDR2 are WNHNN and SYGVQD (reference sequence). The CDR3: CAQGRTRRNIQYF. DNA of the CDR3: TGCGCTCAGGGCCGGACTAGGCGGAACATTCAGTACTTC.

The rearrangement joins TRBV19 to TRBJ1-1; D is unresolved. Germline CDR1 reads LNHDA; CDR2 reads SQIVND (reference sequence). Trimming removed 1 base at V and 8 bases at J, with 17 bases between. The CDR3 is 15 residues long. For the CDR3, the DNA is TGTGCCAGTAGTATAGCGAGGGTGACCCACGCAGAAGCTTTCTTT. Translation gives CASSIARVTHAEAFF.

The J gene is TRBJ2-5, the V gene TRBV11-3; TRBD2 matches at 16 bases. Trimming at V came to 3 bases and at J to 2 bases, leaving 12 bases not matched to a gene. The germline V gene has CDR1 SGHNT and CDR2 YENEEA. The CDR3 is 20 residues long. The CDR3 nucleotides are TGTGCCAGCAGCTTCCAACCGGGACTAGCGGGAGGGCCATGGCAAGAGACCCAGTACTTC. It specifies CASSFQPGLAGGPWQETQYF.

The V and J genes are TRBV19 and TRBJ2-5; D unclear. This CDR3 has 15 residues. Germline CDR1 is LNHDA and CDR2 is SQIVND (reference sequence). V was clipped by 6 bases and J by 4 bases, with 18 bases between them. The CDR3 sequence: CASSSHGRSGETQYF. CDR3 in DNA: TGTGCCAGTAGCTCGCACGGCAGGTCCGGAGAGACCCAGTACTTC.

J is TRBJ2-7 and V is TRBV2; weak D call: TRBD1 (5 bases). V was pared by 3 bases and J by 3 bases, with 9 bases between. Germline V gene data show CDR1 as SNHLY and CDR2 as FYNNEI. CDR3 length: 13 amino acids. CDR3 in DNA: TGTGCCAGCAGTGACTGGCAGGGCTACGAGCAGTACTTC. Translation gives CASSDWQGYEQYF.

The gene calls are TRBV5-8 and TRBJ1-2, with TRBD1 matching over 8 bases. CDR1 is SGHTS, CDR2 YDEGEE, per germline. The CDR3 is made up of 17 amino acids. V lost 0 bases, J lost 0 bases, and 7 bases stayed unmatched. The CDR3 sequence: CASSLVTGVLANYGYTF. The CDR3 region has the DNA TGTGCCAGCAGCTTGGTGACAGGGGTTTTGGCTAACTATGGCTACACCTTC.

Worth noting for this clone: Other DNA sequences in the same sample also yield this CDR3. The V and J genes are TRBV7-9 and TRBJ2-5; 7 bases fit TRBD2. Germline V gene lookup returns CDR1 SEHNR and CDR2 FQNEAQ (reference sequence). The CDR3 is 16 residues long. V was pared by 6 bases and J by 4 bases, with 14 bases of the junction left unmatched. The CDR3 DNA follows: TGTGCCAGCAGTTTTGCCGGAGGCGGGAGACGAGAGACCCAGTACTTC. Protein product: CASSFAGGGRRETQYF. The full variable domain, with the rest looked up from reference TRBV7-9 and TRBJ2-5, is DTGVSQNPRHKITKRGQNVTFRCDPISEHNRLYWYRQTLGQGPEFLTYFQNEAQLEKSRLLSDRFSAERPKGSFSTLEIQRTEQGDSAMYLCASSFAGGGRRETQYFGPGTRLLVL.

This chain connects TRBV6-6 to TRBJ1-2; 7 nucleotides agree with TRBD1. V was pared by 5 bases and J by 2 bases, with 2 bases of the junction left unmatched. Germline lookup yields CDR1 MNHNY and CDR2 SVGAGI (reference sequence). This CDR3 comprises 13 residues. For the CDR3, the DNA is TGTGCCAGCAGTACGGGACAGAACTATGGCTACACCTTC. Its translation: CASSTGQNYGYTF.

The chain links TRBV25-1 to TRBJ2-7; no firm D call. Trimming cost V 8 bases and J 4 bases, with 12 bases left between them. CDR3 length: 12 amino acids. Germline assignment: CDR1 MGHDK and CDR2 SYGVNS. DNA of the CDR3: TGTGCCAGCGGTTACTCCAAATACGAGCAGTACTTC. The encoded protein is CASGYSKYEQYF.

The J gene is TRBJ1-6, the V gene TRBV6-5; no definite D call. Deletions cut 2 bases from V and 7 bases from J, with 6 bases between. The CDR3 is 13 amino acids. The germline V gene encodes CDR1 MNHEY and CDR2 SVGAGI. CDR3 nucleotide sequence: TGTGCCAGCAGTTACCAGCGGAATTCACCCCTCCACTTT. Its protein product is CASSYQRNSPLHF.

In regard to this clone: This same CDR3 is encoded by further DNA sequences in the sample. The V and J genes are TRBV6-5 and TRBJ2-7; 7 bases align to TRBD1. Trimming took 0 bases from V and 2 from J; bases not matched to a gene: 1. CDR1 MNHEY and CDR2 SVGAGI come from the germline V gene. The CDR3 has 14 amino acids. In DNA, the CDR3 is TGTGCCAGCAGTTACTCTAGGGGGCCCTACGAGCAGTACTTC. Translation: CASSYSRGPYEQYF.

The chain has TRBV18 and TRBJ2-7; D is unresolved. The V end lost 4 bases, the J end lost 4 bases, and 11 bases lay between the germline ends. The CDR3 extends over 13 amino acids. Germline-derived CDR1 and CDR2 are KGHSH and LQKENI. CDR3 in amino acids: CASSLEEGYEQYF. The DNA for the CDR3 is TGTGCCAGCTCACTCGAGGAAGGATACGAGCAGTACTTC.

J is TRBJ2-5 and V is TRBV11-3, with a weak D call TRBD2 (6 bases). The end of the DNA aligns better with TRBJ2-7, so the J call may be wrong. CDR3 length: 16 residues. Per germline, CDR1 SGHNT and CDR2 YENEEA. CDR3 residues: CASSTNRDLDYYEQYF. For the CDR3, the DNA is TGTGCCAGCAGCACCAACCGGGACTTAGACTACTACGAGCAGTACTTC.